This T cell receptor (beta chain) was captured by sequencing in a study of blood T cell repertoires in COVID-19 (dated by TCRdb to about 2020). Some background on the complete study: Samples from collaborators originated in the United States, Italy and Spain and spanned both the acute and convalescent phases of COVID-19. Subjects who had been exposed to COVID-19, were actively infected with it, or had recovered from it provided the deeply sampled blood TCRbeta repertoires that made up the dataset. The prospective study material was composed of cDNA or gDNA derived from T cells, B-cell-depleted T cells, or PBMCs. A freely available public database, intended as a resource for researchers studying the immune response to SARS-CoV-2, is where the repertoires were released. Where available, HLA class I and class II types were taken from metadata supplied by the sample provider and were not determined by assay-based typing. The samples were drawn from the first 160 participants of the ongoing ImmuneRACE study and from 1,254 subjects provided by 6 global collaborators. Sample metadata almost always included a de-identified subject ID, COVID-19 status, age in years and sex.

Broad study findings and their caveats: The quantity of clinical and demographic metadata differed by source and by participant and was supplied without curation.

Collaborating institutions collected whole blood in K2EDTA tubes following their own protocols. Collaborator samples were shipped for TCRbeta analysis as frozen whole blood, isolated PBMCs, or DNA extracted from either sample type. CDR1 and CDR2, looked up from the germline V gene, are SGHAT and FQNNGV. Trimming removed 5 bases from V and 7 bases from J, leaving 10 bases between the germline ends. The CDR3 runs 12 amino acids, cysteine and phenylalanine included. Only CDR3 DNA remains: 36 bases, in frame from the first base. TCRbeta CDR3 regions were amplified from genomic DNA by means of the immunoSEQ Assay, a bias-controlled multiplex PCR. Per the authors' processing: Nucleated cell counts per sample were estimated from amplification of reference gene primers within the assay. To quantify the absolute abundance of each unique TCRbeta CDR3 rearrangement, sequence reads were collapsed and filtered. For each sample, productive Simpson clonality was calculated as the square root of Simpson's diversity index over productive rearrangements. The table comes from immuneACCESS by way of TCRdb, which keeps in-frame sequences with V and J called. Part of the clones is missing from these tables; in studies checked, under half for an unresolved V gene and the rest for unknown reasons. That table supplies the V and J calls and clone size; D and trimming were determined from the DNA. Here the sample has under 250,000 clones; 80% occur a single time. Around 7.7% of the sample is in the top ten clones.

The sample holds a few counts of this clone. Its recognized antigen is unknown. Base-call qualities are not available, and no considerably larger clone is one nucleotide away. Recombination linked TRBV11-2 to TRBJ2-3, with the D segment identity uncertain. The source is an older woman with acute or convalescent COVID-19. Sample: peripheral blood. The CDR3 protein: CASSLIEYTQYF. The DNA sequence is TGTGCCAGCAGCCTGATCGAGTATACGCAGTATTTT.